This T cell receptor (beta chain) was recovered during a study of Ad26.COV2.S vaccination and SARS-CoV-2 variants. The CDR3 runs to 14 residues. Germline lookup yields CDR1 SGDLS and CDR2 YYNGEE. The V end lost 0 bases, the J end lost 1 base, and 7 bases lay between the germline ends. Treatment given: roughly 19 received Ad26.COV2.S at low or high dose, single or two shots; about 5 received placebo; per-sample allocation not given. Sampling happened 63 days after the first vaccine or placebo injection. Built on an Ad26 vector, the vaccine expressed Wuhan-strain SARS-CoV-2 spike. The data were produced by immunoSEQ multiplex PCR, yet TCRdb's version contains in-frame clones alone and is incomplete. The table includes a few hundred thousand clones, about four fifths detected once.

This sequence originates from a person between 18 and 65 years old who received the Ad26.COV2.S COVID-19 vaccine or a placebo. V is TRBV9 and J is TRBJ2-5; D call uncertain. Sequences were derived from peripheral blood, sampled in a trial of Ad26.COV2.S vaccine versus placebo. In nucleotides, the CDR3 is TGTGCCAGCAGCGTAGGGTCGACCCAAGAGACCCAGTACTTC. Translating gives CASSVGSTQETQYF.